A selection of T cell receptor beta chains follows, all from one sample in a study. One entry per CDR3 protein, called by TCRdb with MiXCR from the RT-PCR reads. The table has more than 550,000 distinct CDR3 sequences, approximately 15% seen once. Material for sequencing was memory CD4+ T cells from blood. The receptors come from a female donor in good health, serving as a healthy control. Both conserved end residues are part of each CDR3. A D gene is named only where the DNA matches it firmly. The size entry is marked missing in some rows and otherwise reads once, few, many or a size class.

d_call: NA
j_call: TRBJ1-1
clone_size: many
v_call: TRBV20-1
cdr3_aa: CSARGLGIEAFF
cdr3_nt: TGCAGTGCTAGAGGTCTTGGGATCGAAGCTTTCTTT

d_call: NA
j_call: TRBJ2-3
clone_size: NA
v_call: TRBV20-1
cdr3_aa: CSATGQTSTDTQYF
cdr3_nt: TGCAGTGCTACAGGACAGACTAGCACAGATACGCAGTATTTT

d_call: NA
j_call: TRBJ1-2
clone_size: many
v_call: TRBV9
cdr3_aa: CASSHRASYGYTF
cdr3_nt: TGTGCCAGCAGCCACAGGGCGTCGTATGGCTACACCTTC

d_call: TRBD1
j_call: TRBJ1-1
clone_size: few
v_call: TRBV5-1
cdr3_aa: CASSREQGTSEAFF
cdr3_nt: TGCGCCAGCAGCCGGGAACAGGGGACGTCTGAAGCTTTCTTT

d_call: NA
j_call: TRBJ1-2
clone_size: many
v_call: TRBV3-1
cdr3_aa: CASYRGYYGYTF
cdr3_nt: TGTGCCAGTTATAGGGGGTACTATGGCTACACCTTC

d_call: NA
j_call: TRBJ2-1
clone_size: many
v_call: TRBV15
cdr3_aa: CATSPQGRWGYNEQFF
cdr3_nt: TGTGCCACCAGCCCACAGGGCCGATGGGGGTACAATGAGCAGTTCTTC

d_call: TRBD2
j_call: TRBJ2-3
clone_size: many
v_call: TRBV4-2
cdr3_aa: CASSHTSVTDTQYF
cdr3_nt: TGTGCCAGCAGCCATACTAGCGTCACAGATACGCAGTATTTT

d_call: NA
j_call: TRBJ1-5
clone_size: few
v_call: TRBV12-3/TRBV12-4
cdr3_aa: CASSPPAGQPQHF
cdr3_nt: TGTGCCAGCAGTCCCCCGGCCGGACAGCCCCAGCATTTT

d_call: NA
j_call: TRBJ1-5
clone_size: few
v_call: TRBV5-1
cdr3_aa: CASSSYPTEPQHF
cdr3_nt: TGCGCCAGCAGCTCATACCCCACGGAGCCCCAGCATTTT

d_call: NA
j_call: TRBJ1-6
clone_size: few
v_call: TRBV2
cdr3_aa: CASSDTMDSPLHF
cdr3_nt: TGTGCCAGCAGTGATACTATGGATTCACCCCTCCACTTT

d_call: TRBD2
j_call: TRBJ2-7
clone_size: NA
v_call: TRBV7-2
cdr3_aa: CASSFSGRLGEQYF
cdr3_nt: TGTGCCAGCAGCTTTAGCGGGAGATTGGGCGAGCAGTACTTC

d_call: TRBD2
j_call: TRBJ2-3
clone_size: few
v_call: TRBV5-8
cdr3_aa: CASSFTGRAPDTQYF
cdr3_nt: TGTGCCAGCAGCTTTACCGGGAGGGCCCCAGATACGCAGTATTTT

d_call: TRBD2
j_call: TRBJ2-5
clone_size: NA
v_call: TRBV3-1
cdr3_aa: CASSQVTGLAGDPQETQYF
cdr3_nt: TGTGCCAGCAGCCAAGTTACGGGACTAGCGGGAGACCCCCAAGAGACCCAGTACTTC

d_call: TRBD1
j_call: TRBJ1-1
clone_size: few
v_call: TRBV10-3
cdr3_aa: CAISDLGQGYTEAFF
cdr3_nt: TGTGCCATCAGTGACCTGGGACAGGGGTACACTGAAGCTTTCTTT

d_call: NA
j_call: TRBJ2-7
clone_size: many
v_call: TRBV5-1
cdr3_aa: CASSLGGSNEQYF
cdr3_nt: TGCGCCAGCAGCTTAGGAGGGAGCAACGAGCAGTACTTC

d_call: NA
j_call: TRBJ2-7
clone_size: few
v_call: TRBV4-3
cdr3_aa: CASSQVTDFYEQYF
cdr3_nt: TGCGCCAGCAGCCAAGTAACGGATTTCTACGAGCAGTACTTC

d_call: TRBD2
j_call: TRBJ2-1
clone_size: NA
v_call: TRBV5-4
cdr3_aa: CASGTSGGGNEQFF
cdr3_nt: TGTGCCAGTGGGACTAGCGGGGGTGGAAATGAGCAGTTCTTC

d_call: TRBD2
j_call: TRBJ2-1
clone_size: few
v_call: TRBV6-1
cdr3_aa: CASSSGTSGGAVFF
cdr3_nt: TGTGCCAGCAGTTCCGGGACTAGCGGGGGGGCAGTGTTCTTC

d_call: TRBD1
j_call: TRBJ1-5
clone_size: many
v_call: TRBV12-3/TRBV12-4
cdr3_aa: CASSRTGDYQPQHF
cdr3_nt: TGTGCCAGCAGCAGGACAGGGGATTACCAGCCCCAGCATTTT

d_call: TRBD1
j_call: TRBJ2-1
clone_size: few
v_call: TRBV7-2
cdr3_aa: CASSSTGQGSEQFF
cdr3_nt: TGTGCCAGCAGCTCCACGGGACAGGGGAGTGAGCAGTTCTTC

d_call: NA
j_call: TRBJ1-6
clone_size: NA
v_call: TRBV7-2
cdr3_aa: CASSPGRYNSPLHF
cdr3_nt: TGTGCCAGCAGCCCCGGACGGTATAATTCACCCCTCCACTTT

d_call: NA
j_call: TRBJ1-1
clone_size: NA
v_call: TRBV12-3/TRBV12-4
cdr3_aa: CASSPSQHVRTEAFF
cdr3_nt: TGTGCCAGCAGCCCCTCACAGCATGTTCGAACTGAAGCTTTCTTT

d_call: NA
j_call: TRBJ1-5
clone_size: few
v_call: TRBV6-6
cdr3_aa: CASSFGRYSNQPQHF
cdr3_nt: TGTGCCAGCAGTTTTGGACGGTATAGCAATCAGCCCCAGCATTTT

d_call: TRBD1
j_call: TRBJ2-3
clone_size: NA
v_call: TRBV18
cdr3_aa: CASSPPRTGGEDTQYF
cdr3_nt: TGTGCCAGCTCACCACCCCGGACAGGGGGCGAAGATACGCAGTATTTT

d_call: TRBD1
j_call: TRBJ2-1
clone_size: few
v_call: TRBV6-2/TRBV6-3
cdr3_aa: CASSYSINRPGQGFNEQFF
cdr3_nt: TGTGCCAGCAGTTACTCAATTAACCGGCCGGGACAGGGGTTCAATGAGCAGTTCTTC

d_call: TRBD1
j_call: TRBJ2-3
clone_size: NA
v_call: TRBV5-4
cdr3_aa: CASSRGQGAGDTQYF
cdr3_nt: TGTGCCAGCAGCAGAGGACAGGGGGCGGGAGATACGCAGTATTTT

d_call: NA
j_call: TRBJ1-6
clone_size: many
v_call: TRBV12-3/TRBV12-4
cdr3_aa: CASSLLRDSPLHF
cdr3_nt: TGTGCCAGCAGTTTGCTAAGGGACTCACCCCTCCACTTT

d_call: TRBD1
j_call: TRBJ1-1
clone_size: few
v_call: TRBV12-3/TRBV12-4
cdr3_aa: CASSYRGRTNTEAFF
cdr3_nt: TGTGCCAGCAGTTACAGGGGGAGGACGAACACTGAAGCTTTCTTT

d_call: NA
j_call: TRBJ2-2
clone_size: few
v_call: TRBV7-3
cdr3_aa: CASSSSSIAVANTGELFF
cdr3_nt: TGTGCCAGCAGCTCCAGTTCTATAGCGGTCGCGAACACCGGGGAGCTGTTTTTT

d_call: TRBD2
j_call: TRBJ2-5
clone_size: NA
v_call: TRBV7-9
cdr3_aa: CASSLGGLAGAVSGETQYF
cdr3_nt: TGTGCCAGCAGCTTAGGGGGCCTAGCGGGAGCGGTTTCGGGAGAGACCCAGTACTTC

d_call: TRBD1
j_call: TRBJ1-5
clone_size: many
v_call: TRBV6-5
cdr3_aa: CASSQQQGASQPQHF
cdr3_nt: TGTGCCAGCAGTCAGCAACAGGGGGCTAGTCAGCCCCAGCATTTT

d_call: NA
j_call: TRBJ1-5
clone_size: NA
v_call: TRBV2
cdr3_aa: CASSEGVARDNQPQHF
cdr3_nt: TGTGCCAGCAGTGAAGGGGTCGCCCGTGACAATCAGCCCCAGCATTTT

d_call: NA
j_call: TRBJ2-4
clone_size: NA
v_call: TRBV6-5
cdr3_aa: CASSYDPATLAKNIQYF
cdr3_nt: TGTGCCAGCAGTTACGATCCGGCGACCTTAGCCAAAAACATTCAGTACTTC

d_call: NA
j_call: TRBJ2-7
clone_size: few
v_call: TRBV20-1
cdr3_aa: CSARDLSRQGMGEQYF
cdr3_nt: TGCAGTGCTAGAGATTTATCACGCCAGGGAATGGGGGAGCAGTACTTC

d_call: NA
j_call: TRBJ2-6
clone_size: NA
v_call: TRBV7-2
cdr3_aa: CASSSYQGVGGANVLTF
cdr3_nt: TGTGCCAGCAGCTCCTACCAGGGAGTTGGTGGGGCCAACGTCCTGACTTTC

d_call: NA
j_call: TRBJ1-5
clone_size: NA
v_call: TRBV7-3
cdr3_aa: CASRRGLNQPQHF
cdr3_nt: TGTGCCAGCAGGCGGGGCCTCAATCAGCCCCAGCATTTT

d_call: NA
j_call: TRBJ2-1
clone_size: few
v_call: TRBV7-2
cdr3_aa: CASGGGHGHEQFF
cdr3_nt: TGTGCCTCGGGCGGGGGACACGGTCATGAGCAGTTCTTC

d_call: NA
j_call: TRBJ2-7
clone_size: many
v_call: TRBV20-1
cdr3_aa: CSAPRLASGYEQYF
cdr3_nt: TGCAGTGCTCCCAGGTTGGCATCAGGCTACGAGCAGTACTTC

d_call: NA
j_call: TRBJ2-1
clone_size: few
v_call: TRBV7-7
cdr3_aa: CASSRGGNNEQFF
cdr3_nt: TGTGCTAGCAGCCGTGGGGGGAATAATGAGCAGTTCTTC

d_call: TRBD1
j_call: TRBJ2-2
clone_size: once
v_call: TRBV12-3/TRBV12-4
cdr3_aa: CASISGQGFFGGELFF
cdr3_nt: TGTGCCAGCATCTCGGGACAGGGTTTTTTTGGGGGGGAGCTGTTTTTT

d_call: NA
j_call: TRBJ1-2
clone_size: NA
v_call: TRBV5-1
cdr3_aa: CASRPLSNLVYGYTF
cdr3_nt: TGCGCCAGCAGACCCCTCTCTAACTTAGTCTATGGCTACACCTTC

d_call: TRBD1
j_call: TRBJ1-2
clone_size: few
v_call: TRBV5-1
cdr3_aa: CASSLRGRNYGYTF
cdr3_nt: TGCGCCAGCAGCTTGAGGGGGCGTAACTATGGCTACACCTTC

d_call: NA
j_call: TRBJ2-3
clone_size: few
v_call: TRBV20-1
cdr3_aa: CSARDLVGSTDTQYF
cdr3_nt: TGCAGTGCTAGAGATCTGGTCGGGAGCACAGATACGCAGTATTTT

d_call: NA
j_call: TRBJ2-1
clone_size: few
v_call: TRBV20-1
cdr3_aa: CSAQSTGADEQFF
cdr3_nt: TGCAGTGCACAGAGTACGGGGGCCGATGAGCAGTTCTTC

d_call: NA
j_call: TRBJ2-5
clone_size: once
v_call: TRBV20-1
cdr3_aa: CSASTSGETQYF
cdr3_nt: TGCAGTGCTAGTACCAGCGGGGAGACCCAGTACTTC

d_call: TRBD1
j_call: TRBJ1-1
clone_size: NA
v_call: TRBV28
cdr3_aa: CASSQGQPTGEAFF
cdr3_nt: TGTGCCAGCAGTCAGGGACAGCCCACCGGTGAAGCTTTCTTT

d_call: TRBD1
j_call: TRBJ2-5
clone_size: NA
v_call: TRBV20-1
cdr3_aa: CSAGDRVGQETQYF
cdr3_nt: TGCAGTGCTGGAGACAGGGTAGGCCAAGAGACCCAGTACTTC

d_call: NA
j_call: TRBJ1-5
clone_size: NA
v_call: TRBV6-2/TRBV6-3
cdr3_aa: CASTQGNVHQPQHF
cdr3_nt: TGTGCCAGCACCCAGGGAAACGTCCATCAGCCCCAGCATTTT

d_call: NA
j_call: TRBJ2-5
clone_size: NA
v_call: TRBV6-5
cdr3_aa: CASSSSTTWETQYF
cdr3_nt: TGTGCCAGCAGTTCCTCGACCACCTGGGAGACCCAGTACTTC

d_call: NA
j_call: TRBJ1-1
clone_size: few
v_call: TRBV20-1
cdr3_aa: CSANWENTEAFF
cdr3_nt: TGCAGTGCTAACTGGGAGAACACTGAAGCTTTCTTT

d_call: NA
j_call: TRBJ2-2
clone_size: NA
v_call: TRBV27
cdr3_aa: CASSLRLRAGELFF
cdr3_nt: TGTGCCAGCAGTTTAAGACTCCGAGCCGGGGAGCTGTTTTTT

d_call: TRBD2
j_call: TRBJ2-2
clone_size: NA
v_call: TRBV6-6
cdr3_aa: CASSYARSGSSTGELFF
cdr3_nt: TGTGCCAGCAGTTACGCGCGGAGCGGGAGTTCGACCGGGGAGCTGTTTTTT